Below, 5 T cell receptor beta chains from the same sample are listed, as sequenced in a study of cytomegalovirus exposure and HLA in healthy donors. Primers included in the PCR were 60 Vbeta and 13 Jbeta primers. The repertoire was sequenced with immunoSEQ multiplex PCR; TCRdb's copy has only in-frame clones and lacks some. This repertoire includes tens of thousands of clones. The sequenced sample was PBMCs. These TCRs come from a woman aged 25 to 39 in good health and CMV-seronegative.

The V gene is TRBV19, the J gene TRBJ2-2; D is unclear. Germline V gene lookup returns CDR1 LNHDA and CDR2 SQIVND (reference sequence). The CDR3 has 12 amino acids. Trimming took 5 bases from V and 3 from J, leaving 4 bases between them. CDR3 DNA: TGTGCCAGTAGTCCCTACACCGGGGAGCTGTTTTTT. Its protein is CASSPYTGELFF.

The rearrangement links TRBV7-9 to TRBJ1-4, with 9 bases matching TRBD1. Germline V gene data show CDR1 as SEHNR and CDR2 as FQNEAQ (reference sequence). J was trimmed by 8 bases and V by 2 bases; bases with no gene match: 3. There are 14 residues in the CDR3. CDR3 loop: CASSLSQGAEKLFF. For the CDR3, the DNA is TGTGCCAGCAGCTTATCACAGGGGGCGGAAAAACTGTTTTTT.

The chain recombines TRBV7-9 with TRBJ2-1; perhaps TRBD1 as D (5 bases). The germline V and J ends were trimmed by 5 bases and 3 bases, with 20 bases remaining between them. CDR1 and CDR2 from the germline V gene are SEHNR and FQNEAQ (reference sequence). The length of the CDR3 is 17 residues. The CDR3 sequence: CASSRSRSGRDYNEQFF. CDR3 DNA: TGTGCCAGCAGCCGTAGTAGGTCGGGCAGGGACTACAATGAGCAGTTCTTC.

The V call is TRBV19, the J call TRBJ2-7, with 9 bases matching TRBD1. Trimming at V came to 5 bases and at J to 6 bases, leaving 11 bases not matched to a gene. The germline V gene has CDR1 LNHDA and CDR2 SQIVND (reference sequence). This CDR3 region has 15 residues. CDR3 amino acids: CASSVTGGRYFEQYF. DNA of the CDR3: TGTGCCAGTAGTGTCACAGGGGGCCGTTATTTCGAGCAGTACTTC.

The CDR3 DNA reads as TGTGCCAGCAGCAATAGACAGGGGAATTCACCCCTCCACTTT. It codes for CASSNRQGNSPLHF. This sequence joins TRBV7-8 and TRBJ1-6; TRBD1 matches at 8 bases. V shed 5 bases and J 7 bases; nucleotides not matched to a gene: 4. The germline V gene has CDR1 SGHVS and CDR2 FQNEAQ. CDR3 length: 14 residues.